The subject of this entry is one T cell receptor (beta chain). This entry is derived from a study of CD8 T cells in Susac syndrome. Random hexamers were used to reverse transcribe an amount of about 0.45 to 1 ug RNA. By means of immunoSEQ multiplex PCR, TCR beta CDR3 spanning 54 Vbeta and 13 Jbeta underwent amplification. MiXCR, applied by TCRdb to the immunoSEQ multiplex PCR reads, yields one record per CDR3 protein. The table shows a few hundred thousand distinct CDR3 sequences, with roughly 84% occurring only once. The ends lost 3 bases at V and 4 bases at J; junction bases unmatched: 9. CDR3 length: 16 amino acids. Looked up from germline, CDR1 is MGHRA and CDR2 is YSYEKL. CD8+ and CD4+ T cells from blood underwent TCR beta sequencing. The multiple sclerosis controls consisted of treatment-naive patients with relapsing-remitting disease, either stable or active. Through negative isolation, CD4+ and CD8+ T cells were obtained, while TEMRA cells were enriched using FACS.

Sequenced sample: CD8+ T cells from PBMCs. This clonotype was obtained from a human donor with multiple sclerosis. V is TRBV4-1 and J is TRBJ2-7; 10 nucleotides agree with TRBD1. The CDR3 nucleotides read TGCGCCAGCAGCCAGGCCAGGACAGGGGGATTTTACGAGCAGTACTTC. As protein: CASSQARTGGFYEQYF.